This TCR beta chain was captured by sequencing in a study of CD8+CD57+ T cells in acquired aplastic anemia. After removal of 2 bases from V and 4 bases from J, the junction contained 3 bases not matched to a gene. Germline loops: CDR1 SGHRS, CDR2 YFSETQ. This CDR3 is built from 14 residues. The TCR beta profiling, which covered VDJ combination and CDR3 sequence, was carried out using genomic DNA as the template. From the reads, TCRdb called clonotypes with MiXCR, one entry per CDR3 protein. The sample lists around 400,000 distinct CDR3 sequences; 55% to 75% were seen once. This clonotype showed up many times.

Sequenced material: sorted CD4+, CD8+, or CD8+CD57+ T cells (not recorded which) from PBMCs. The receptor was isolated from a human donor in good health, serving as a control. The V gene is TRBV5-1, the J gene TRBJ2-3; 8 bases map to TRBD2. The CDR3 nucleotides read TGCGCCAGCAGCTTCGGGGGGGGGGCAGATACGCAGTATTTT. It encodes CASSFGGGADTQYF. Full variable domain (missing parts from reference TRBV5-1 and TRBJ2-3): KAGVTQTPRYLIKTRGQQVTLSCSPISGHRSVSWYQQTPGQGLQFLFEYFSETQRNKGNFPGRFSGRQFSNSRSEMNVSTLELGDSALYLCASSFGGGADTQYFGPGTRLTVL.